A single T cell receptor beta chain is shown here with its context. The protocol was immunoSEQ multiplex PCR, while the TCRdb copy is restricted to in-frame clones and leaves out a portion. The sample shows roughly 280,000 clones, around 87% of them seen only once. The record originates from a study of blood T cell repertoires in COVID-19. Per the germline V gene, CDR1 is WSHSY and CDR2 is SAAADI. V was cut by 7 bases and J by 4 bases, with 7 bases left in between. The CDR3 has 12 amino acids. Material for sequencing was peripheral blood. This TCR was sampled from a woman aged 55-69 years with COVID-19, enrolled during active disease. This chain connects TRBV10-2 to TRBJ2-2; perhaps TRBD2 as D (6 bases). Here the CDR3 reads CASTGVTGELFF. Here the CDR3 DNA reads TGCGCCAGCACGGGGGTCACCGGGGAGCTGTTTTTT.